This TCR beta chain was identified in a study of T cells after yellow fever vaccination. Study background: Preparing low-cell-number fractions relied on SMART-Seq v4 Ultra Low Input.

The study made its TCR cDNA through 5'RACE template switching. That step introduced a universal primer site along with UMIs. TCRdb reprocessed the 5' RACE reads with MiXCR, giving one entry per CDR3 protein. Of 500,000 to 650,000 distinct CDR3 sequences in the sample, less than 20% were seen once. Findings and limits, study-wide: A small proportion of clonotypes was detected in both the CD4 and CD8 compartments.

In this sample, this clonotype turned up a few times. Its antigen is unidentified. The germline CDR1 and CDR2 sequences are DFQATT and SNEGSKA (reference sequence). The CDR3 covers 14 residues. V was clipped by 6 bases and J by 0 bases, with 13 bases between them. The sequence derives from a man younger than 35 who received the YFV17D yellow fever vaccine. Material: PBMCs, obtained around 5 days after the first yellow fever vaccination. The chain recombines TRBV20-1 with TRBJ2-3; perhaps TRBD2 as D (6 bases). The CDR3 coding sequence is TGCAGTGCCCGGACCGGGGGTAGCACAGATACGCAGTATTTT. Protein: CSARTGGSTDTQYF.